Each of the 29 T cell receptor beta chains below was sequenced from the same sample in a study of OX40 agonist ivuxolimab in advanced cancers. Here immunoSEQ multiplex PCR was the method, and the copy in TCRdb shows in-frame clones only, minus some. The repertoire holds 95,000 to 100,000 clones, 80% to 95% seen once, with under 2% in the top ten. Material: CD4+ or CD8+ T cells sorted from blood, obtained in a trial of the OX40 agonist ivuxolimab. The receptors were gathered from an adult with an advanced solid tumor such as melanoma, head and neck, liver or kidney cancer.

V and J are TRBV4-2 and TRBJ2-5; D may be TRBD1 (6 bases). The J call may not be correct, given that the DNA end is closer to TRBJ2-7. This CDR3 has 16 amino acids. Germline V gene lookup returns CDR1 LGHNA and CDR2 YNFKEQ. CDR3 coding DNA: TGTGCCAGCAGCCCGGGCTCTCCACAGGGAATCGACGAGCAGTACTTC. Protein product: CASSPGSPQGIDEQYF.

The chain joins TRBV6-5 to TRBJ1-5, with D unresolved. Germline values: CDR1 MNHEY, CDR2 SVGAGI. The V and J ends lost 6 bases and 10 bases respectively, with 19 bases between them. This CDR3 has 14 amino acids. The CDR3 DNA follows: TGTGCCAGCAGCCGACGGACTTTTACGGGTCCCCAGCATTTT. It encodes CASSRRTFTGPQHF.

V usage is TRBV7-9 and J usage is TRBJ1-2; D call uncertain. Germline loops: CDR1 SEHNR, CDR2 FQNEAQ (reference sequence). Trimming left V 5 bases short and J 1 base short, with 8 bases between. The CDR3 consists of 13 residues. The CDR3 DNA sequence: TGTGCCAGCAGCGAAAACCTTAACTATGGCTACACCTTC. Translated: CASSENLNYGYTF.

The genes are TRBV2 and TRBJ2-1, with 10 bases fitting TRBD2. The CDR3 consists of 15 residues. Trimming at V came to 9 bases and at J to 2 bases, leaving 7 bases not matched to a gene. CDR1 is SNHLY, CDR2 FYNNEI, per germline. CDR3 nucleotides: TGTGCCAGTCGGCGACTAGCGGGTCCCTACAATGAGCAGTTCTTC. It codes for CASRRLAGPYNEQFF.

V usage is TRBV7-2 and J usage is TRBJ1-3, with TRBD1 as a possible D gene (5 bases). Trimming took 3 bases from V and 0 from J, leaving 9 bases between them. Germline V gene sequence: CDR1 SGHTA, CDR2 FQGNSA. CDR3 size: 15 residues. The CDR3 nucleotides read TGTGCCAGCAGCTTGGCAGGGTTCTCTGGAAACACCATATATTTT. Its protein product is CASSLAGFSGNTIYF.

In DNA form, the CDR3 reads TGTGCCAGTAGTGTAATGGGCACAGATACGCAGTATTTT. It encodes CASSVMGTDTQYF. This rearrangement joins TRBV19 to TRBJ2-3; D remains unclear. V was pared by 5 bases and J by 1 base, with 7 bases between. The germline V gene encodes CDR1 LNHDA and CDR2 SQIVND (reference sequence). The CDR3 extends over 13 amino acids.

The J gene is TRBJ1-5, the V gene TRBV5-5; possible D gene TRBD1, 6 bases. CDR3 length: 15 amino acids. V was shortened by 1 base and J by 1 base, with 9 bases between the two germline ends. Germline V gives CDR1 SGHKS, CDR2 YYEKEE (reference sequence). CDR3 DNA sequence: TGTGCCAGCAGCTTGACAGGGTACAGCAATCAGCCCCAGCATTTT. This translates into CASSLTGYSNQPQHF. Based on the CDR3 plus reference TRBV5-5 and TRBJ1-5, the full variable domain is DAGVTQSPTHLIKTRGQQVTLRCSPISGHKSVSWYQQVLGQGPQFIFQYYEKEERGRGNFPDRFSARQFPNYSSELNVNALLLGDSALYLCASSLTGYSNQPQHFGDGTRLSIL.

This rearrangement joins TRBV9 to TRBJ2-7; TRBD2 might be the D (6 bases). The CDR3 is 14 amino acids. CDR1 is SGDLS, CDR2 YYNGEE, per germline. V dropped 1 base and J dropped 4 bases, with 12 bases sitting between them. CDR3 in amino acids: CASSVSGSLYEQYF. Written as DNA, the CDR3 is TGTGCCAGCAGCGTATCCGGGAGTTTGTACGAGCAGTACTTC.

This sequence joins TRBV19 and TRBJ1-2; TRBD1 might be the D (5 bases). V lost 5 bases and J 8 bases, leaving 24 bases between the germline ends. Germline V lookup: CDR1 LNHDA, CDR2 SQIVND (reference sequence). CDR3 length: 16 amino acids. Written as DNA, the CDR3 is TGTGCCAGTAGTTCGTCAGCCGGGACTAATAGACGGGGCTACACCTTC. Its protein is CASSSSAGTNRRGYTF.

The sample holds one count of this clone. CDR3 in amino acids: CASSLPGGKGDTQYF. The CDR3 region has the DNA TGCGCCAGCAGCTTACCGGGAGGGAAAGGAGATACGCAGTATTTT. The chain carries TRBV5-1 and TRBJ2-3; TRBD2 matches at 8 bases. V dropped 2 bases and J dropped 5; count of bases not matched to a gene: 7. The CDR3 is made up of 15 amino acids. Per germline, CDR1 SGHRS and CDR2 YFSETQ.

The genes are TRBV7-2 and TRBJ2-5; D may be TRBD2 (5 bases). CDR1 is SGHTA and CDR2 is FQGNSA in the germline V gene. The CDR3 totals 14 residues. V lost 5 bases and J 4 bases, leaving 14 bases between the germline ends. The chain's CDR3 is CASSRSHSGETQYF. DNA for the CDR3: TGTGCCAGCAGCCGAAGTCACAGCGGAGAGACCCAGTACTTC.

J is TRBJ1-4 and V is TRBV28; D remains ambiguous. CDR3 size: 16 residues. Germline CDR1 reads MDHEN; CDR2 reads SYDVKM. V was shortened by 5 bases and J by 4 bases, with 17 bases between the two germline ends. The CDR3 loop is CASSPTPGRYNEKLFF. For the CDR3, the DNA is TGTGCCAGCAGTCCTACCCCTGGGAGATATAATGAAAAACTGTTTTTT.

The chain is built from TRBV29-1 and TRBJ1-1, with 9 bases aligning to TRBD1. The CDR3 covers 13 residues. Germline V gene data show CDR1 as SQVTM and CDR2 as ANQGSEA. The CDR3, as DNA: TGCCGTACAGGGGGCCCCGGGGACACTGAAGCTTTCTTT. Amino acids: CRTGGPGDTEAFF.

This chain connects TRBV5-6 to TRBJ1-5, with 9 bases that match TRBD1. Germline loops: CDR1 SGHDT, CDR2 YYEEEE. The CDR3 totals 15 residues. Trimming removed 4 bases from V and 4 bases from J; junction bases left unmatched: 6. The CDR3 sequence: CASSLQGAVNQPQHF. The DNA for the CDR3 is TGTGCCAGCAGCCTACAGGGGGCTGTGAATCAGCCCCAGCATTTT.

The chain employs TRBV11-3 and TRBJ2-7, with TRBD2 matching 9 bases. This CDR3 region has 14 residues. The V gene's germline CDR1 is SGHNT and CDR2 YENEEA. Trimming cost V 5 bases and J 9 bases; bases outside gene matches: 11. The CDR3 sequence is CASSPGLATSRQYF. The CDR3 DNA is TGTGCCAGCAGCCCTGGACTAGCGACATCCCGGCAGTACTTC.

The chain recombines TRBV5-5 with TRBJ1-5; unclear D gene. This CDR3 is 13 amino acids long. CDR1 and CDR2 (germline): SGHKS, YYEKEE (reference sequence). V was trimmed by 6 bases and J by 0 bases, leaving 7 bases between them. As DNA, the CDR3 is TGTGCCAGCACCAAGGCTAGCAATCAGCCCCAGCATTTT. Protein sequence: CASTKASNQPQHF.

The chain recombines TRBV28 with TRBJ1-2; the D is unclear. V lost 11 bases and J 6 bases, leaving 16 bases between the germline ends. Germline V gene data show CDR1 as MDHEN and CDR2 as SYDVKM. This CDR3 is 12 amino acids long. CDR3 nucleotides: TGTGCCGGAGAGTCAGGCACCAATGGCTACACCTTC. Protein sequence: CAGESGTNGYTF.

This chain links TRBV10-3 with TRBJ1-2, with 9 bases aligning to TRBD1. With V trimmed by 5 bases and J by 11 bases, 6 bases remained unmatched. CDR1 ENHRY and CDR2 SYGVKD come from the germline V gene. This CDR3 is 12 amino acids long. CDR3 region: CAISRDRETYTF. The DNA for the CDR3 is TGTGCCATCAGTCGGGACAGGGAAACGTACACCTTC.

The V gene is TRBV9, the J gene TRBJ2-3; TRBD1 might be the D (5 bases). Germline-derived CDR1 and CDR2 are SGDLS and YYNGEE. V lost 0 bases, J lost 0 bases, and 11 bases lay in between. The CDR3 has 16 amino acids. CDR3 region: CASSVGTPLSTDTQYF. CDR3 in DNA: TGTGCCAGCAGCGTAGGGACACCTCTGAGCACAGATACGCAGTATTTT. Complete variable domain (other parts from reference TRBV9 and TRBJ2-3): DSGVTQTPKHLITATGQRVTLRCSPRSGDLSVYWYQQSLDQGLQFLIQYYNGEERAKGNILERFSAQQFPDLHSELNLSSLELGDSALYFCASSVGTPLSTDTQYFGPGTRLTVL.

V gene TRBV27 combines with J gene TRBJ1-1; 8 positions agree with TRBD1. The V gene's germline CDR1 is MNHEY and CDR2 SMNVEV (reference sequence). This CDR3 has 16 amino acids. V was clipped by 5 bases and J by 4 bases; unmatched bases: 12. CDR3 residues: CASSLLTGAGGTEAFF. CDR3 DNA: TGTGCCAGCAGTCTCCTGACAGGGGCGGGAGGCACTGAAGCTTTCTTT.

This clone has just one count. J is TRBJ2-5 and V is TRBV7-6; no reliable D call. The better agreement between TRBJ2-7 and the DNA end casts doubt on the J call. The length of the CDR3 is 15 residues. Per germline, CDR1 SGHVS and CDR2 FNYEAQ. Here the CDR3 reads CASSQLGSGVGEQYF. The CDR3 DNA reads TGTGCCAGCAGCCAGCTAGGAAGTGGGGTTGGCGAGCAGTACTTC.

This clone has more than one count but fewer than ten. The rearrangement links TRBV6-4 to TRBJ1-1; no clear D gene. Germline-derived CDR1 and CDR2 are MRHNA and SNTAGT. V was trimmed by 0 bases and J by 3 bases, leaving 14 bases between them. CDR3 length: 16 amino acids. CDR3 in DNA: TGTGCCAGCAGTGACTCCCCCACCGGAGGGTACACTGAAGCTTTCTTT. This translates into CASSDSPTGGYTEAFF.

The gene calls are TRBV11-3 and TRBJ2-1; TRBD2 matches 8 bases. Germline assignment: CDR1 SGHNT and CDR2 YENEEA. The CDR3 is 14 residues long. V shed 6 bases and J 5 bases; nucleotides not matched to a gene: 6. CDR3 region: CASRPGTSDNEQFF. For the CDR3, the DNA is TGTGCCAGCAGGCCCGGGACTAGTGACAATGAGCAGTTCTTC.

The rearrangement links TRBV7-9 to TRBJ2-2; D is unclear. This CDR3 spans 13 amino acids. Trimming removed 1 base at V and 5 bases at J, with 5 bases between. Germline CDR1 reads SEHNR; CDR2 reads FQNEAQ (reference sequence). The CDR3 reads CASSLVDTGELFF. The CDR3, as DNA: TGTGCCAGCAGCTTAGTAGATACCGGGGAGCTGTTTTTT.

This clone was observed once. The sample contains more than one DNA sequence encoding this CDR3. The chain joins TRBV28 to TRBJ1-1, with D possibly being TRBD1 (5 bases). The germline V and J ends were trimmed by 6 bases and 1 base, with 21 bases remaining between them. The CDR3 is 17 amino acids. Germline loops: CDR1 MDHEN, CDR2 SYDVKM. CDR3: CASSLPRTNRPNTEAFF. CDR3 in DNA: TGTGCCAGCAGCTTGCCCCGGACAAACAGGCCGAACACTGAAGCTTTCTTT.

Only a few counts were recorded for this clone. J is TRBJ2-2 and V is TRBV18, with D hard to call. The CDR3 has 11 residues. V lost 2 bases, J lost 7 bases, and 2 bases lay in between. CDR1 and CDR2 from the germline V gene are KGHSH and LQKENI. The CDR3 here is CASSPSGELFF. The CDR3 DNA reads TGTGCCAGCTCACCAAGCGGGGAGCTGTTTTTT.

The chain joins TRBV7-2 to TRBJ2-7, with a tentative D call TRBD1 (6 bases). Germline CDR1 is SGHTA and CDR2 is FQGNSA. The CDR3 contains 17 residues. The ends were cut back, 2 bases at V and 0 bases at J, with 17 bases in the middle. In DNA form, the CDR3 reads TGTGCCAGCAGCTTATTCTCGGCCAGGGGCCCCTCCTACGAGCAGTACTTC. It is translated as CASSLFSARGPSYEQYF. The complete variable domain, with remaining parts taken from reference TRBV7-2 and TRBJ2-7, reads GAGVSQSPSNKVTEKGKDVELRCDPISGHTALYWYRQSLGQGLEFLIYFQGNSAPDKSGLPSDRFSAERTGGSVSTLTIQRTQQEDSAVYLCASSLFSARGPSYEQYFGPGTRLTVT.

The table lists this clone with a count of one. The chain is built from TRBV6-1 and TRBJ2-1, with D unclear. The ends were cut back, 4 bases at V and 3 bases at J, with 13 bases in the middle. The CDR3 has 15 residues. Germline loops: CDR1 MNHNS, CDR2 SASEGT. The CDR3 is CASSVSPHLYNEQFF. The CDR3 coding sequence is TGTGCCAGCAGTGTGTCTCCCCATCTCTACAATGAGCAGTTCTTC.

The V and J genes are TRBV9 and TRBJ2-5; D ambiguous. The CDR3 contains 15 residues. V was shortened by 0 bases and J by 1 base, with 10 bases between the two germline ends. CDR1 and CDR2 from the germline V gene are SGDLS and YYNGEE. CDR3 bases: TGTGCCAGCAGCGTAGTGATCGGTCCCCAAGAGACCCAGTACTTC. Protein: CASSVVIGPQETQYF.